This passage covers 27 T cell receptor beta chains from one sample sequenced in a study of cytomegalovirus exposure and HLA in healthy donors. Use of 60 Vbeta and 13 Jbeta primers characterized the PCR. Sequenced by immunoSEQ multiplex PCR; TCRdb stores in-frame clones only, minus some. The sample includes about 190,000 clones, 80% to 90% of them seen just once. Sequencing was done on a sample of PBMCs. The receptors were gathered from a male donor in good health and CMV-seronegative.

The chain recombines TRBV14 with TRBJ1-6; 9 nucleotides agree with TRBD1. The CDR3 contains 15 residues. Germline CDR1 reads SGHDN; CDR2 reads FVKESK. Trimming took 4 bases from V and 7 from J; bases not matched to a gene: 5. As DNA, the CDR3 is TGTGCCAGCAGCCTGGGACAGGGAGTGAATTCACCCCTCCACTTT. Translated: CASSLGQGVNSPLHF.

As for this clone: Other nucleotide sequences in the sample specify the same CDR3. The V and J genes are TRBV6-1 and TRBJ2-7; a possible D gene is TRBD2 (6 bases). CDR3 length: 13 residues. Trimming left V 2 bases short and J 4 bases short, with 9 bases between. Germline assignment: CDR1 MNHNS and CDR2 SASEGT. The CDR3 protein is CASSERRGYEQYF. The CDR3 DNA is TGTGCCAGCAGTGAACGTCGGGGGTACGAGCAGTACTTC.

The rearrangement uses TRBV4-1 and TRBJ2-3; TRBD2 aligns across 8 bases. The CDR3 contains 18 residues. Losses at the gene ends were 1 base for V and 6 bases for J; bases not matched to a gene: 15. Germline-derived CDR1 and CDR2 are MGHRA and YSYEKL. In nucleotides, the CDR3 is TGCGCCAGCAGCCAAGGAGGGGTAGTAGGACTAGCATGGGATACGCAGTATTTT. This gives the protein CASSQGGVVGLAWDTQYF.

This clone was picked up a small number of times. This chain connects TRBV27 to TRBJ1-5, with 9 bases aligning to TRBD1. CDR3 length: 14 residues. Germline CDR1 is MNHEY and CDR2 is SMNVEV (reference sequence). Trimming at V came to 2 bases and at J to 7 bases, leaving 3 bases not matched to a gene. The CDR3 coding sequence is TGTGCCAGCAGTTTAGTACAGGGGGCACAGCCCCAGCATTTT. This codes for CASSLVQGAQPQHF.

V and J are TRBV6-6 and TRBJ2-7; D is perhaps TRBD1 (5 bases). Germline V gene data show CDR1 as MNHNY and CDR2 as SVGAGI (reference sequence). V lost 8 bases, J lost 2 bases, and 10 bases lay in between. The CDR3 totals 12 residues. CDR3 protein: CASGAGTYEQYF. CDR3 in DNA: TGTGCCAGCGGGGCAGGGACCTACGAGCAGTACTTC.

The J gene is TRBJ2-5, the V gene TRBV6-5, with TRBD1 matching 12 bases. The germline V gene has CDR1 MNHEY and CDR2 SVGAGI. The V and J ends lost 5 bases and 7 bases, in that order; junction bases with no gene match: 8. The CDR3 spans 15 residues. The DNA for the CDR3 is TGTGCCAGCAGTGGGACAGGGGGCCAGATCGGGACCCAGTACTTC. Its translation is CASSGTGGQIGTQYF.

The chain carries TRBV29-1 and TRBJ2-7; weak D call: TRBD1 (6 bases). The germline gives CDR1 SQVTM, CDR2 ANQGSEA. V lost 4 bases and J lost 4, with 14 bases in between. This CDR3 comprises 13 residues. The CDR3 bases are TGCAGCGTTGTTCCGCAGGGGAAATACGAGCAGTACTTC. Translated: CSVVPQGKYEQYF.

This rearrangement joins TRBV11-2 to TRBJ2-6; TRBD2 matches 13 bases. V gave up 5 bases and J gave up 0 bases; unmatched junction bases: 4. The CDR3 has 18 residues. The germline CDR1 and CDR2 sequences are SGHAT and FQNNGV. The CDR3 DNA reads as TGTGCCAGCAGCCACACTAGCGGGGGGGTCTCTGGGGCCAACGTCCTGACTTTC. Encoded protein: CASSHTSGGVSGANVLTF. Looking up the rest from reference TRBV11-2 and TRBJ2-6 gives the full variable domain: EAGVAQSPRYKIIEKRQSVAFWCNPISGHATLYWYQQILGQGPKLLIQFQNNGVVDDSQLPKDRFSAERLKGVDSTLKIQPAKLEDSAVYLCASSHTSGGVSGANVLTFGAGSRLTVL.

This clone occurred once. The genes are TRBV5-1 and TRBJ2-5, with TRBD1 matching over 7 bases. Germline V gene data show CDR1 as SGHRS and CDR2 as YFSETQ. The length of the CDR3 is 16 residues. The trim removed 0 bases at V and 2 bases at J, leaving 7 bases unmatched. In nucleotides, the CDR3 is TGCGCCAGCAGCTTGGTCGGGACAGACAAACAAGAGACCCAGTACTTC. It codes for CASSLVGTDKQETQYF.

The chain employs TRBV6-5 and TRBJ2-7; D perhaps matches TRBD2 (6 bases). With 8 bases removed from V and 2 bases from J, the gap between germline ends came to 13 bases. This CDR3 has 13 amino acids. Germline V gene data show CDR1 as MNHEY and CDR2 as SVGAGI. This CDR3 is CASRGTATYEQYF. CDR3 nucleotides: TGTGCCAGCCGCGGGACTGCAACCTACGAGCAGTACTTC.

This clone showed up just a few times. The V gene is TRBV5-4, the J gene TRBJ2-7, with a possible D match to TRBD1 (5 bases). This CDR3 region has 14 residues. V dropped 1 base and J dropped 1 base, with 9 bases sitting between them. Germline V gene data show CDR1 as SGHNT and CDR2 as YYREEE (reference sequence). This chain's CDR3 is CASSLRSGSYEQYF. CDR3 DNA: TGTGCCAGCAGCTTGAGGTCAGGGTCCTACGAGCAGTACTTC.

There are a few counts of this clone. V gene TRBV5-4 combines with J gene TRBJ1-1; 7 bases are a match to TRBD1. J gave up 0 bases and V 4 bases, and 6 bases lay outside the gene matches. This CDR3 comprises 15 residues. Germline V gives CDR1 SGHNT, CDR2 YYREEE (reference sequence). The chain's CDR3 is CASSRGQSVNTEAFF. DNA of the CDR3: TGTGCCAGCAGCAGGGGACAGTCGGTGAACACTGAAGCTTTCTTT.

V usage is TRBV5-1 and J usage is TRBJ1-3; possible D gene TRBD1, 5 bases. The germline V gene has CDR1 SGHRS and CDR2 YFSETQ. CDR3 length: 15 amino acids. The V end was cut by 3 bases, the J end by 4 bases, with 14 bases between. CDR3 residues: CASSSQRGSGNTIYF. CDR3 sequence (DNA): TGCGCCAGCAGCTCTCAAAGGGGATCCGGAAACACCATATATTTT.

The chain has TRBV18 and TRBJ1-5, with 7 positions matching TRBD1. V shed 6 bases, J shed 4 bases, and the junction held 3 bases outside the gene matches. The CDR3 is 13 residues long. The germline V gene has CDR1 KGHSH and CDR2 LQKENI. CDR3 sequence: CASSRQGNQPQHF. CDR3 coding DNA: TGTGCCAGCTCCCGACAGGGTAATCAGCCCCAGCATTTT.

A note on this clone: One junction end does not reproduce the germline sequence, and a read error may be involved. This chain connects TRBV5-4 to TRBJ2-1, with a weak D call TRBD2 (6 bases). CDR3 length: 16 residues. The V gene's germline CDR1 is SGHNT and CDR2 YYREEE (reference sequence). The CDR3 protein is CASSLALAVSNNEQFF. The DNA of the CDR3 is TGTGCCAGCAGTTTGGCTTTAGCGGTATCTAACAATGAGCAGTTCTTC. Together with reference TRBV5-4 and TRBJ2-1, the CDR3 gives the full variable domain: ETGVTQSPTHLIKTRGQQVTLRCSSQSGHNTVSWYQQALGQGPQFIFQYYREEENGRGNFPPRFSGLQFPNYSSELNVNALELDDSALYLCASSLALAVSNNEQFFGPGTRLTVL.

This clone was seen a few times. The genes are TRBV7-9 and TRBJ2-3; tentatively, D is TRBD1 (6 bases). CDR3 length equals 13 residues. V lost 4 bases and J 14 bases, leaving 19 bases between the germline ends. CDR1 is SEHNR, CDR2 FQNEAQ, per germline (reference sequence). CDR3 DNA sequence: TGTGCCAGCAGCTCCGGACAGATACCGGGGAGGTATTTT. Residues: CASSSGQIPGRYF.

This sequence joins TRBV4-2 and TRBJ2-7; D may be TRBD1 (5 bases). Trimming removed 4 bases from V and 0 bases from J, with 10 bases in between. This CDR3 region has 14 residues. CDR1 LGHNA and CDR2 YNFKEQ come from the germline V gene. CDR3 sequence reads: CASSLQGPSYEQYF. CDR3 nucleotides: TGTGCCAGCAGCCTGCAGGGTCCCTCCTACGAGCAGTACTTC.

The rearrangement joins TRBV10-3 to TRBJ1-4; 7 bases are a match to TRBD1. The CDR3 is made up of 13 amino acids. Trimming took 8 bases from V and 4 from J; bases not matched to a gene: 4. CDR1 is ENHRY and CDR2 is SYGVKD in the germline V gene. The CDR3 loop is CAIGTAFNEKLFF. The DNA for the CDR3 is TGTGCCATCGGGACAGCGTTTAATGAAAAACTGTTTTTT.

This chain joins TRBV29-1 and TRBJ2-5; D call uncertain. Germline V gene sequence: CDR1 SQVTM, CDR2 ANQGSEA. V shed 8 bases and J shed 5 bases, with 12 bases lying between them. This CDR3 is 11 amino acids long. As DNA, the CDR3 is TGCAGCCCGAAAATCCGGGAGACCCAGTACTTC. Translated: CSPKIRETQYF.

Details on this clone: The sample holds other DNA sequences that translate to the same CDR3. V and J are TRBV19 and TRBJ2-7; 11 bases agree with TRBD1. The germline V gene has CDR1 LNHDA and CDR2 SQIVND (reference sequence). V gave up 3 bases and J gave up 2 bases; unmatched junction bases: 3. The CDR3 contains 15 residues. The CDR3 DNA sequence: TGTGCCAGTAGTATCGGGGGACAGGGGGCCTACGAGCAGTACTTC. It translates to CASSIGGQGAYEQYF.

This clone is a singleton in its sample. The rearrangement joins TRBV4-1 to TRBJ1-6; the D gene is possibly TRBD1 (5 bases). This CDR3 contains 16 residues. V shed 1 base and J shed 7 bases, with 14 bases lying between them. CDR1 and CDR2 from the germline V gene are MGHRA and YSYEKL. The CDR3 coding sequence is TGCGCCAGCAGCCAAGTTAACCTCAGGGAAAATTCACCCCTCCACTTT. As protein: CASSQVNLRENSPLHF.

The rearrangement joins TRBV6-5 to TRBJ1-1; 7 nucleotides agree with TRBD1. CDR1 is MNHEY, CDR2 SVGAGI, per germline. The length of the CDR3 is 14 residues. V shed 5 bases, J shed 1 base, and the junction held 4 bases outside the gene matches. The CDR3 protein is CASSPGQSNTEAFF. DNA of the CDR3: TGTGCCAGCAGTCCGGGACAGTCGAACACTGAAGCTTTCTTT.

The gene calls are TRBV11-3 and TRBJ2-6, with a possible D match to TRBD1 (5 bases). CDR1 and CDR2 (germline): SGHNT, YENEEA. The CDR3 covers 15 residues. The ends were cut back, 5 bases at V and 0 bases at J, with 8 bases in the middle. This CDR3 is CASSPDSSGANVLTF. The CDR3 region has the DNA TGTGCCAGCAGCCCAGACAGCTCTGGGGCCAACGTCCTGACTTTC.

This chain joins TRBV7-6 and TRBJ1-5; tentative D call: TRBD1 (5 bases). V gave up 0 bases and J gave up 3 bases, with 6 bases separating them. The length of the CDR3 is 14 residues. From germline, CDR1 is SGHVS and CDR2 FNYEAQ. The CDR3 nucleotides read TGTGCCAGCAGCTTAGCGACAGACAATCAGCCCCAGCATTTT. It yields the protein CASSLATDNQPQHF.

In the case of this clone: Other DNA sequences in this sample translate to the same CDR3. The V call is TRBV28, the J call TRBJ2-7; possibly TRBD2 for D (5 bases). The germline V gene has CDR1 MDHEN and CDR2 SYDVKM. The V end lost 2 bases, the J end lost 1 base, and 6 bases lay between the germline ends. The CDR3 runs to 13 residues. The CDR3 DNA reads as TGTGCCAGCAGTTTAGCGGGTTCCTACGAGCAGTACTTC. Translation: CASSLAGSYEQYF.

The chain couples TRBV11-1 to TRBJ2-7; tentative D call: TRBD1 (6 bases). Trimming cost V 6 bases and J 3 bases, with 15 bases left between them. The V gene's germline CDR1 is SGHAT and CDR2 FQDESV (reference sequence). The CDR3 runs 14 residues. The CDR3 sequence: CASSRYRVGYEQYF. The CDR3 DNA sequence: TGTGCCAGCAGTAGATACAGGGTGGGCTACGAGCAGTACTTC.

This sequence joins TRBV5-4 and TRBJ2-5, with TRBD1 identical over 9 bases. J gave up 5 bases and V 4 bases, and 9 bases lay outside the gene matches. This CDR3 comprises 15 residues. Germline V lookup: CDR1 SGHNT, CDR2 YYREEE (reference sequence). The CDR3 here is CASSPGQGREETQYF. In DNA form, the CDR3 reads TGTGCCAGCAGCCCCGGACAGGGGCGTGAGGAGACCCAGTACTTC.